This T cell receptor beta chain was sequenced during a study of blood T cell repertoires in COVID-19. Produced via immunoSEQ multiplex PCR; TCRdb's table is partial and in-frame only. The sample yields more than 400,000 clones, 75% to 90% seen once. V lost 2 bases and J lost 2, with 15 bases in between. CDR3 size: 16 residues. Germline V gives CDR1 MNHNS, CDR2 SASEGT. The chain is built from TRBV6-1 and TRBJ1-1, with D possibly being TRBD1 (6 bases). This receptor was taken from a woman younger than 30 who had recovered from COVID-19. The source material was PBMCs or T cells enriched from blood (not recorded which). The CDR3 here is CASSESAAGENTEAFF. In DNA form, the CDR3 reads TGTGCCAGCAGTGAATCTGCGGCAGGGGAAAACACTGAAGCTTTCTTT.